This T cell receptor beta chain is from a study of cytomegalovirus exposure and HLA in healthy donors. Overall study findings and caveats: Later on, a genetic analysis was performed. It linked a missense variant in DCLRE1C with V- and J-gene trimming of TCR beta.

Germline V gene data show CDR1 as KGHSY and CDR2 as FQNENV. This CDR3 region has 13 residues. Unmatched junction bases numbered 4, after V lost 4 bases and J lost 5 bases. The PCR made use of 60 Vbeta and 13 Jbeta primers. TCRdb's table, derived via immunoSEQ multiplex PCR, lists solely in-frame clones and lacks some. The sample lists around 100,000 clones; roughly three quarters were seen once. In regard to this clone: Its antigen remains unidentified.

The receptor was isolated from a female donor in good health and CMV-seropositive. Sequencing was carried out using PBMCs. V gene TRBV16 combines with J gene TRBJ2-7; 8 bases agree with TRBD1. CDR3 sequence reads: CASSPGQGNEQYF. The CDR3 nucleotides read TGTGCCAGCAGCCCAGGACAGGGAAACGAGCAGTACTTC. The full variable domain, in which reference TRBV16 and TRBJ2-7 provide the parts outside the CDR3, is GEEVAQTPKHLVRGEGQKAKLYCAPIKGHSYVFWYQQVLKNEFKFLISFQNENVFDETGMPKERFSAKCLPNSPCSLEIQATKLEDSAVYFCASSPGQGNEQYFGPGTRLTVT.